The rows below give T cell receptor beta chains drawn from one sample of a study of PD-L1 blockade in urothelial cancer. Assay used: immunoSEQ multiplex PCR; TCRdb lists only in-frame clones, some missing. The sample includes around 63,000 clones, roughly four fifths of them seen just once. Sequenced here: PBMCs, sampled around atezolizumab (anti-PD-L1) treatment. The receptors shown here come from a man in his 70s with urothelial cancer. The CDR3 runs from the conserved cysteine through the conserved F or W. A D gene is named only where the DNA matches it firmly. Clone size is given for some rows only: seen once, a few or many times, or a class if the clone is expanded.

CDR3aa: CSVDRLDNRETQYF
CDR3nt: TGCAGCGTTGATCGACTGGATAATCGGGAGACCCAGTACTTC
v_gene: TRBV29-1
j_gene: TRBJ2-5
d_gene: -
abundance: -

CDR3aa: CASSLGTPYEQYF
CDR3nt: TGTGCCAGCAGTTTGGGGACACCCTACGAGCAGTACTTC
v_gene: TRBV27
j_gene: TRBJ2-7
d_gene: -
abundance: few

CDR3aa: CASSPHGPGDTEAFF
CDR3nt: TGTGCCAGCAGCCCGCATGGACCGGGGGACACTGAAGCTTTCTTT
v_gene: TRBV5-5
j_gene: TRBJ1-1
d_gene: -
abundance: -

CDR3aa: CASSKDRAKGTEAFF
CDR3nt: TGTGCCAGCAGCAAGGACAGGGCCAAGGGGACTGAAGCTTTCTTT
v_gene: TRBV11-3
j_gene: TRBJ1-1
d_gene: TRBD1
abundance: -

CDR3aa: CASSIFLAGVYDTQYF
CDR3nt: TGTGCCAGTAGTATATTCCTAGCGGGAGTATATGATACGCAGTATTTT
v_gene: TRBV19
j_gene: TRBJ2-3
d_gene: TRBD2
abundance: -

CDR3aa: CASSPLPNNSPLHF
CDR3nt: TGCGCCAGCAGCCCTCTACCTAATAATTCACCCCTCCACTTT
v_gene: TRBV5-1
j_gene: TRBJ1-6
d_gene: -
abundance: once

CDR3aa: CASSFLAGGPSTDTQYF
CDR3nt: TGTGCCAGCAGCTTCCTAGCGGGAGGGCCTAGCACAGATACGCAGTATTTT
v_gene: TRBV7-2
j_gene: TRBJ2-3
d_gene: TRBD2
abundance: once

CDR3aa: CASSLGGTSSYEQYF
CDR3nt: TGCGCCAGCAGCTTGGGTGGGACTAGCTCGTACGAGCAGTACTTC
v_gene: TRBV5-1
j_gene: TRBJ2-7
d_gene: TRBD2
abundance: -

CDR3aa: CASSWDTGGGYGYTF
CDR3nt: TGTGCCAGCAGCTGGGATACAGGGGGTGGCTATGGCTACACCTTC
v_gene: TRBV5-4
j_gene: TRBJ1-2
d_gene: TRBD1
abundance: -

CDR3aa: CASSREDAGELFF
CDR3nt: TGTGCCAGCTCACGGGAGGATGCGGGGGAGCTGTTTTTT
v_gene: TRBV18
j_gene: TRBJ2-2
d_gene: -
abundance: -

CDR3aa: CASRDRGVSNQPQHF
CDR3nt: TGTGCCAGCCGGGACAGGGGTGTTAGCAATCAGCCCCAGCATTTT
v_gene: TRBV19
j_gene: TRBJ1-5
d_gene: TRBD1
abundance: -

CDR3aa: CASSIEGQGTDTQYF
CDR3nt: TGTGCCAGTAGTATAGAGGGGCAGGGCACAGATACGCAGTATTTT
v_gene: TRBV19
j_gene: TRBJ2-3
d_gene: -
abundance: -

CDR3aa: CASSQELATNTDTQYF
CDR3nt: TGTGCCAGCAGCCAAGAACTAGCGACAAACACAGATACGCAGTATTTT
v_gene: TRBV5-4
j_gene: TRBJ2-3
d_gene: TRBD2
abundance: -

CDR3aa: CASSPTPGSTQPQHF
CDR3nt: TGTGCCAGCAGTCCTACCCCAGGATCGACACAGCCCCAGCATTTT
v_gene: TRBV2
j_gene: TRBJ1-5
d_gene: -
abundance: -

CDR3aa: CATSRETASYEQYF
CDR3nt: TGTGCCACCAGCAGGGAGACGGCTTCCTACGAGCAGTACTTC
v_gene: TRBV15
j_gene: TRBJ2-7
d_gene: -
abundance: -

CDR3aa: CASSTDRAFYNEQFF
CDR3nt: TGTGCCAGCAGCACCGACAGGGCCTTCTACAATGAGCAGTTCTTC
v_gene: TRBV7-3
j_gene: TRBJ2-1
d_gene: TRBD1
abundance: many

CDR3aa: CASSLNARGNTEAFF
CDR3nt: TGTGCCAGCAGTTTAAATGCGAGAGGGAACACTGAAGCTTTCTTT
v_gene: TRBV27
j_gene: TRBJ1-1
d_gene: -
abundance: -

CDR3aa: CANSAGEVGELFF
CDR3nt: TGTGCCAACAGCGCGGGAGAGGTGGGGGAGCTGTTTTTT
v_gene: TRBV9
j_gene: TRBJ2-2
d_gene: TRBD2
abundance: once

CDR3aa: CAWERGGRGTEAFF
CDR3nt: TGTGCCTGGGAAAGGGGTGGTAGGGGCACTGAAGCTTTCTTT
v_gene: TRBV30
j_gene: TRBJ1-1
d_gene: -
abundance: -

CDR3aa: CASSYGEPNIQYF
CDR3nt: TGCGCCAGCAGCTACGGGGAGCCAAACATTCAGTACTTC
v_gene: TRBV5-1
j_gene: TRBJ2-4
d_gene: -
abundance: -

CDR3aa: CASSIRGNSYNEQFF
CDR3nt: TGTGCCAGCAGCATCCGGGGGAACTCCTACAATGAGCAGTTCTTC
v_gene: TRBV7-2
j_gene: TRBJ2-1
d_gene: -
abundance: -

CDR3aa: CGTDTQYF
CDR3nt: TGCGGCACAGATACGCAGTATTTT
v_gene: TRBV5-6
j_gene: TRBJ2-3
d_gene: -
abundance: once

CDR3aa: CASIRRSTDTQYF
CDR3nt: TGTGCCAGCATCCGCAGAAGCACAGATACGCAGTATTTT
v_gene: TRBV7-9
j_gene: TRBJ2-3
d_gene: -
abundance: -

CDR3aa: CASSLIQSTGELFF
CDR3nt: TGTGCCAGCAGTCTTATACAAAGCACCGGGGAGCTGTTTTTT
v_gene: TRBV6-1
j_gene: TRBJ2-2
d_gene: -
abundance: -

CDR3aa: CASSMDRDFLTYGYTF
CDR3nt: TGTGCCAGCAGTATGGACCGGGACTTTTTGACCTATGGCTACACCTTC
v_gene: TRBV28
j_gene: TRBJ1-2
d_gene: -
abundance: few

CDR3aa: CASRHTGGEDYGYTF
CDR3nt: TGTGCCAGCAGACATACAGGGGGCGAGGACTATGGCTACACCTTC
v_gene: TRBV6-6
j_gene: TRBJ1-2
d_gene: TRBD1
abundance: -

CDR3aa: CASSLGQDSYEQYF
CDR3nt: TGTGCCAGTAGCTTGGGACAGGACTCCTACGAGCAGTACTTC
v_gene: TRBV19
j_gene: TRBJ2-7
d_gene: TRBD1
abundance: few

CDR3aa: CASSFGGRAIAIQTQYF
CDR3nt: TGTGCCAGCAGCTTTGGCGGGAGGGCCATTGCTATCCAGACCCAGTACTTC
v_gene: TRBV7-6
j_gene: TRBJ2-5
d_gene: TRBD2
abundance: -

CDR3aa: CASSPGRQETQYF
CDR3nt: TGTGCCAGCAGCCCCGGGAGACAAGAGACCCAGTACTTC
v_gene: TRBV7-3
j_gene: TRBJ2-5
d_gene: -
abundance: once

CDR3aa: CASSGPQNTEAFF
CDR3nt: TGTGCCAGCAGTGGGCCACAGAACACTGAAGCTTTCTTT
v_gene: TRBV25-1
j_gene: TRBJ1-1
d_gene: -
abundance: -

CDR3aa: CASRQTSGSPQYF
CDR3nt: TGTGCCAGTAGGCAAACTAGCGGGAGCCCGCAGTATTTT
v_gene: TRBV19
j_gene: TRBJ2-3
d_gene: TRBD2
abundance: once

CDR3aa: CAWSVTPVYGYTF
CDR3nt: TGTGCCTGGAGTGTGACACCAGTTTATGGCTACACCTTC
v_gene: TRBV30
j_gene: TRBJ1-2
d_gene: -
abundance: -

CDR3aa: CASSSLGRGNTEAFF
CDR3nt: TGTGCCAGCAGTTCCCTCGGACGGGGGAATACTGAAGCTTTCTTT
v_gene: TRBV6-5
j_gene: TRBJ1-1
d_gene: -
abundance: -

CDR3aa: CASSPTRQYGYTF
CDR3nt: TGCGCCAGCAGCCCTACTAGGCAGTATGGCTACACCTTC
v_gene: TRBV4-3
j_gene: TRBJ1-2
d_gene: -
abundance: -

CDR3aa: CASSIVTGAGAYGYTF
CDR3nt: TGTGCCAGTAGTATAGTTACAGGGGCAGGGGCCTATGGCTACACCTTC
v_gene: TRBV19
j_gene: TRBJ1-2
d_gene: TRBD1
abundance: medium-sized

CDR3aa: CASSQEQGTDTQYF
CDR3nt: TGCGCCAGCAGCCAAGAGCAGGGCACAGATACGCAGTATTTT
v_gene: TRBV4-3
j_gene: TRBJ2-3
d_gene: -
abundance: few

CDR3aa: CASHSVSNTEAFF
CDR3nt: TGTGCCAGCCATAGTGTGTCTAACACTGAAGCTTTCTTT
v_gene: TRBV25-1
j_gene: TRBJ1-1
d_gene: -
abundance: -

CDR3aa: CASSAKQSSYNEQFF
CDR3nt: TGTGCCAGCAGCGCCAAACAAAGCTCCTACAATGAGCAGTTCTTC
v_gene: TRBV5-4
j_gene: TRBJ2-1
d_gene: -
abundance: -

CDR3aa: CASSTGSGYTDTQYF
CDR3nt: TGTGCCAGTAGTACTGGTAGCGGTTACACAGATACGCAGTATTTT
v_gene: TRBV19
j_gene: TRBJ2-3
d_gene: -
abundance: few

CDR3aa: CASSLAGGQTGELFF
CDR3nt: TGTGCCAGCAGTTTAGCGGGGGGGCAGACCGGGGAGCTGTTTTTT
v_gene: TRBV28
j_gene: TRBJ2-2
d_gene: TRBD2
abundance: -

CDR3aa: CASSPGGQGARGYTF
CDR3nt: TGTGCCAGCAGCCCTGGGGGCCAGGGGGCGCGTGGCTACACCTTC
v_gene: TRBV5-8
j_gene: TRBJ1-2
d_gene: TRBD1
abundance: -

CDR3aa: CASSLTQGANEQFF
CDR3nt: TGTGCCAGCAGCCTAACACAGGGGGCCAATGAGCAGTTCTTC
v_gene: TRBV7-8
j_gene: TRBJ2-1
d_gene: TRBD1
abundance: -

CDR3aa: CASSLETGIGQSTDTQYF
CDR3nt: TGTGCCAGCAGCTTAGAGACAGGGATTGGCCAAAGCACAGATACGCAGTATTTT
v_gene: TRBV7-9
j_gene: TRBJ2-3
d_gene: TRBD1
abundance: -

CDR3aa: CSPESAEGKFF
CDR3nt: TGCAGTCCTGAGAGCGCCGAGGGTAAGTTCTTC
v_gene: TRBV20-1
j_gene: TRBJ2-1
d_gene: -
abundance: -

CDR3aa: CASSSGGRSNEQFF
CDR3nt: TGCGCCAGCAGCAGTGGCGGGAGGTCGAATGAGCAGTTCTTC
v_gene: TRBV5-1
j_gene: TRBJ2-1
d_gene: TRBD2
abundance: -

CDR3aa: CASSQTGVNQPQHF
CDR3nt: TGTGCCAGCAGTCAAACAGGGGTCAATCAGCCCCAGCATTTT
v_gene: TRBV25-1
j_gene: TRBJ1-5
d_gene: TRBD1
abundance: -

CDR3aa: CASSLGGNTEAFF
CDR3nt: TGTGCCAGCAGCTTGGGGGGGAACACTGAAGCTTTCTTT
v_gene: TRBV11-3
j_gene: TRBJ1-1
d_gene: -
abundance: -

CDR3aa: CASSSIAGLLFF
CDR3nt: TGTGCCAGCAGTTCTATCGCGGGTTTACTGTTTTTT
v_gene: TRBV25-1
j_gene: TRBJ1-4
d_gene: -
abundance: -

CDR3aa: CASSRISTGGQPQHF
CDR3nt: TGTGCCAGCAGTCGAATAAGCACAGGGGGGCAGCCCCAGCATTTT
v_gene: TRBV28
j_gene: TRBJ1-5
d_gene: TRBD1
abundance: -

CDR3aa: CASSTGTGTDTQYF
CDR3nt: TGCGCCAGCAGTACTGGGACAGGCACAGATACGCAGTATTTT
v_gene: TRBV5-1
j_gene: TRBJ2-3
d_gene: TRBD1
abundance: -

CDR3aa: CASSPPRGSTYEQYF
CDR3nt: TGTGCCAGCAGCCCCCCCCGGGGTTCTACCTACGAGCAGTACTTC
v_gene: TRBV7-9
j_gene: TRBJ2-7
d_gene: -
abundance: -

CDR3aa: CASSPRQGVLNTIYF
CDR3nt: TGTGCCAGCAGCCCCCGACAGGGAGTGTTAAACACCATATATTTT
v_gene: TRBV9
j_gene: TRBJ1-3
d_gene: TRBD1
abundance: -

CDR3aa: CASNRGSSYNEQFF
CDR3nt: TGTGCCAGCAATAGGGGCAGCTCCTACAATGAGCAGTTCTTC
v_gene: TRBV9
j_gene: TRBJ2-1
d_gene: -
abundance: few

CDR3aa: CASSDGQRGTEAFF
CDR3nt: TGTGCCAGCAGTGACGGCCAAAGGGGCACTGAAGCTTTCTTT
v_gene: TRBV6-1
j_gene: TRBJ1-1
d_gene: -
abundance: -